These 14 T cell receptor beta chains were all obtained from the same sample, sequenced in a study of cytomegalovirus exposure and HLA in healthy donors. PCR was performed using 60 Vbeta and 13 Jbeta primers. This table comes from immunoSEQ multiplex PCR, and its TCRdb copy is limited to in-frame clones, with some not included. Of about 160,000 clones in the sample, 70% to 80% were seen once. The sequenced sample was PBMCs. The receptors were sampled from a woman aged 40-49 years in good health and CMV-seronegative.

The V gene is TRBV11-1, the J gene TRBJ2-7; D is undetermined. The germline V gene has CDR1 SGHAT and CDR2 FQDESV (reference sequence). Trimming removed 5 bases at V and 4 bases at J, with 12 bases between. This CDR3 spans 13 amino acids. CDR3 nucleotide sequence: TGTGCCAGCAGCCCCGTTCCCGTGTACGAGCAGTACTTC. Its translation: CASSPVPVYEQYF.

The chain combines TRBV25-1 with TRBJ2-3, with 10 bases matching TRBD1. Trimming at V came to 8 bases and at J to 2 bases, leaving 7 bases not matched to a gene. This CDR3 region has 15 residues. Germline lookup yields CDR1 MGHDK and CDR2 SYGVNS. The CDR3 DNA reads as TGTGCCAGCGCCTCCGGGACAGGGGACACAGATACGCAGTATTTT. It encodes CASASGTGDTDTQYF.

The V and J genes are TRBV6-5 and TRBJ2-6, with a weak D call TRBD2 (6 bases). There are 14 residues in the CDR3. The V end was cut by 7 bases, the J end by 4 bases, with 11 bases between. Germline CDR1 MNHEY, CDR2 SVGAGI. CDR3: CASMEGLGANVLTF. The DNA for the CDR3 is TGTGCCAGCATGGAGGGGCTGGGGGCCAACGTCCTGACTTTC.

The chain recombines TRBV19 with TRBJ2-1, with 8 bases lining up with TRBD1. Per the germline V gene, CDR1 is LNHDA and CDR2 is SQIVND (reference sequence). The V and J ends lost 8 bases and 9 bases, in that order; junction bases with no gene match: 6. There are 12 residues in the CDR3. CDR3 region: CASGQGVGEQFF. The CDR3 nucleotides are TGTGCCAGTGGACAGGGAGTTGGTGAGCAGTTCTTC.

The DNA for the CDR3 is TGTGCCAGAAGCTTGGTGGAGAAGTGCCTCTACGAGCAGTACTTC. Translated, it gives CARSLVEKCLYEQYF. The J gene is TRBJ2-7, the V gene TRBV5-3; D is unresolved. TRBV5-3 is identified as an open reading frame with a role that is uncertain. The CDR3 has 15 amino acids. Trimming stripped 0 bases from V and 3 bases from J, with 13 bases between.

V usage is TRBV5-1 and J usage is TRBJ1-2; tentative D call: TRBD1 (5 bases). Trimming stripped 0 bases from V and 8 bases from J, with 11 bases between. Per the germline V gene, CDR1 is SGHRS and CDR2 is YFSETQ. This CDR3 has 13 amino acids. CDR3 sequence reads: CASSLDSGGGYTF. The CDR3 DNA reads TGCGCCAGCAGCTTGGACAGCGGGGGAGGCTACACCTTC.

The CDR3 protein is CASSPGRGLFF. CDR3 coding DNA: TGTGCCAGCAGCCCTGGCCGGGGGCTGTTTTTT. The chain links TRBV7-9 to TRBJ2-2; TRBD2 might be the D (5 bases). The CDR3 loop spans 11 amino acids. Trimming pared 5 bases from V and 13 bases from J, leaving 11 bases between. Germline lookup yields CDR1 SEHNR and CDR2 FQNEAQ (reference sequence).

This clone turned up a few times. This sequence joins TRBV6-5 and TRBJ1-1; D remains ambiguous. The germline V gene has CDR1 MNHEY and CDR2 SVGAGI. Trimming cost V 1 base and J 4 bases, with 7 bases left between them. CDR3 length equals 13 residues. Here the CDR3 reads CASSYLSVTEAFF. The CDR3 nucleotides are TGTGCCAGCAGTTACTTGAGCGTCACTGAAGCTTTCTTT.

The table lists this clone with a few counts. The CDR3 DNA is TGTGCCATCACCAGCGGGGGTGACACCGGGGAGCTGTTTTTT. Its translation is CAITSGGDTGELFF. V and J are TRBV10-3 and TRBJ2-2; TRBD2 matches 8 bases. In germline, CDR1 is ENHRY, CDR2 SYGVKD. The CDR3 runs 14 residues. Losses at the gene ends were 7 bases for V and 3 bases for J; bases not matched to a gene: 4.

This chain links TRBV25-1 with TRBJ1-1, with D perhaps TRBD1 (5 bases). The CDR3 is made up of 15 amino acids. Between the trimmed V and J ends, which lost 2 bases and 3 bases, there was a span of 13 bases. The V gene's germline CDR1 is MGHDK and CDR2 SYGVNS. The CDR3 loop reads CASSEGGKWDTEAFF. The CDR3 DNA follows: TGTGCCAGCAGTGAAGGGGGGAAATGGGACACTGAAGCTTTCTTT.

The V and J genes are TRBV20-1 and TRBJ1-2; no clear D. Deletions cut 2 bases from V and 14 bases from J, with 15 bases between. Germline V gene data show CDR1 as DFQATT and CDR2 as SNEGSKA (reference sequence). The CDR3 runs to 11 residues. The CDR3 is CSARFLLTGTF. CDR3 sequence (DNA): TGCAGTGCTAGATTCCTCTTGACCGGGACCTTC.

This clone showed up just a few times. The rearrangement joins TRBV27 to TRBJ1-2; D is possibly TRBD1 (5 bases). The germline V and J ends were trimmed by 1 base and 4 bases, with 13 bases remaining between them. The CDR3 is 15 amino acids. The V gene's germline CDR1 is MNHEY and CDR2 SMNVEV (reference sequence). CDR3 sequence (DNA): TGTGCCAGCAGTTTATGGGCGGGGGATGGCTATGGCTACACCTTC. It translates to CASSLWAGDGYGYTF.

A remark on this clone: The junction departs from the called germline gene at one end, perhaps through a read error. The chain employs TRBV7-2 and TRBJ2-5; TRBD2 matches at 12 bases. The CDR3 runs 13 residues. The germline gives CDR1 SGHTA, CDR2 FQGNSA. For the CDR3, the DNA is TGTGCCAGCAGCAACCTAGCGGGAGGGGACCTGGACTTC. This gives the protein CASSNLAGGDLDF.

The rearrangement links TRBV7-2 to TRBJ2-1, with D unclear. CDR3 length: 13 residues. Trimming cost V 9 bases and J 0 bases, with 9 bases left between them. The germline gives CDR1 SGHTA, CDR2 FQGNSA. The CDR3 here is CASHAFSYNEQFF. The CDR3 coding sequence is TGTGCCAGTCACGCGTTCTCCTACAATGAGCAGTTCTTC. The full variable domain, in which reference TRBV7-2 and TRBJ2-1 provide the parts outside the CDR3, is GAGVSQSPSNKVTEKGKDVELRCDPISGHTALYWYRQSLGQGLEFLIYFQGNSAPDKSGLPSDRFSAERTGGSVSTLTIQRTQQEDSAVYLCASHAFSYNEQFFGPGTRLTVL.